One and the same sample provided the 18 T cell receptor beta chains below, sequenced in a study of cytomegalovirus exposure and HLA in healthy donors. Primers included in the PCR were 60 Vbeta and 13 Jbeta primers. The assay was immunoSEQ multiplex PCR, and TCRdb's table has in-frame clones only and misses some. Here the sample spans 100,000 or so clones, roughly 80% being singletons. The sequencing input was PBMCs. These receptors all stem from a man in his thirties or forties in good health and CMV-seropositive.

V is TRBV28 and J is TRBJ1-5; D is uncertain. The germline V and J ends were trimmed by 4 bases and 0 bases, with 4 bases remaining between them. Germline assignment: CDR1 MDHEN and CDR2 SYDVKM. This CDR3 has 13 residues. The CDR3 coding sequence is TGTGCCAGCAGTTCCTATAGCAATCAGCCCCAGCATTTT. Translated: CASSSYSNQPQHF. Full variable domain (remainder filled in from reference TRBV28 and TRBJ1-5): DVKVTQSSRYLVKRTGEKVFLECVQDMDHENMFWYRQDPGLGLRLIYFSYDVKMKEKGDIPEGYSVSREKKERFSLILESASTNQTSMYLCASSSYSNQPQHFGDGTRLSIL.

The DNA for the CDR3 is TGCGCCAGCAGCTTCGGGGACATTAATTCACCCCTCCACTTT. Amino acid sequence: CASSFGDINSPLHF. The chain carries TRBV5-1 and TRBJ1-6, with D possibly being TRBD1 (6 bases). Trimming took 2 bases from V and 6 from J, leaving 9 bases between them. This CDR3 comprises 14 residues. CDR1 is SGHRS, CDR2 YFSETQ, per germline.

Here the CDR3 DNA reads TGCAGTGCTGGTAGCGGGGTGGCGCAGTATTTT. It translates to CSAGSGVAQYF. The V call is TRBV20-1, the J call TRBJ2-3, with 8 bases identical to TRBD2. V dropped 5 bases and J dropped 10; count of bases not matched to a gene: 5. The CDR3 sequence is 11 residues long. Looked up from germline, CDR1 is DFQATT and CDR2 is SNEGSKA (reference sequence).

This clone was detected only once. The chain couples TRBV19 to TRBJ1-3; D gene uncertain. Germline V gives CDR1 LNHDA, CDR2 SQIVND (reference sequence). The CDR3 length is 14 residues. V was clipped by 3 bases and J by 1 base, with 7 bases between them. The CDR3 region is CASSIGQSGNTIYF. CDR3 nucleotide sequence: TGTGCCAGTAGTATTGGGCAGTCTGGAAACACCATATATTTT.

The table lists this clone with a few counts. This chain connects TRBV7-8 to TRBJ2-3, with 7 bases lining up with TRBD2. The germline CDR1 and CDR2 sequences are SGHVS and FQNEAQ. The CDR3 has 14 amino acids. Trimming took 0 bases from V and 6 from J; bases not matched to a gene: 3. The CDR3 nucleotides read TGTGCCAGCAGCTTAGCGGGGGGGTTGGATACGCAGTATTTT. Its protein product is CASSLAGGLDTQYF.

This clone was detected only once. V gene TRBV7-9 combines with J gene TRBJ1-5; D gene uncertain. The V gene lost 2 bases and the J gene lost 7 bases, with 12 bases spanning the gap. This CDR3 contains 14 residues. Per germline, CDR1 SEHNR and CDR2 FQNEAQ (reference sequence). The CDR3 DNA reads TGTGCCAGCAGCTTAAGCGGGAATGGCCAGCCCCAGCATTTT. Translating gives CASSLSGNGQPQHF.

The genes are TRBV29-1 and TRBJ1-2; a possible D gene is TRBD1 (5 bases). The CDR3 extends over 15 amino acids. Trimming cost V 0 bases and J 8 bases, with 19 bases left between them. Germline-derived CDR1 and CDR2 are SQVTM and ANQGSEA. CDR3 bases: TGCAGCGTTGAAGATGGTTCCCCGGTGCAGGGAGGCTACACCTTC. Translation gives CSVEDGSPVQGGYTF.

Turning to this clone: Within the sample, other DNA sequences also encode this same CDR3. J is TRBJ1-1 and V is TRBV25-1, with 7 bases matching TRBD1. This CDR3 region has 14 residues. Germline CDR1 reads MGHDK; CDR2 reads SYGVNS. After removal of 4 bases from V and 4 bases from J, the junction contained 6 bases not matched to a gene. CDR3: CASSVTGLGTEAFF. CDR3 sequence (DNA): TGTGCCAGCAGTGTGACAGGGCTGGGCACTGAAGCTTTCTTT.

V and J are TRBV6-5 and TRBJ2-7; TRBD2 aligns across 10 bases. This CDR3 contains 15 residues. The germline CDR1 and CDR2 sequences are MNHEY and SVGAGI. V trimming: 4 bases; J trimming: 2 bases; junction bases outside the gene matches: 5. In nucleotides, the CDR3 is TGTGCCAGCAGTTCCTTAGCGGGGGGCACCTACGAGCAGTACTTC. Its protein is CASSSLAGGTYEQYF.

The rearrangement joins TRBV28 to TRBJ1-2; 10 bases agree with TRBD1. This CDR3 region has 16 residues. CDR1 and CDR2 (germline): MDHEN, SYDVKM. With V trimmed by 6 bases and J by 4 bases, 11 bases remained unmatched. DNA of the CDR3: TGTGCCAGCAGCCTAACCAGGACAGGGGGGGGCTATGGCTACACCTTC. Translation: CASSLTRTGGGYGYTF.

The CDR3 DNA reads as TGTGCCAGCAGTGAAGGTTTCATCCAACTCTCTGGAAACACCATATATTTT. It encodes CASSEGFIQLSGNTIYF. The V call is TRBV2, the J call TRBJ1-3, with D uncertain. Trimming removed 1 base at V and 0 bases at J, with 13 bases between. The CDR3 contains 17 residues. The V gene's germline CDR1 is SNHLY and CDR2 FYNNEI.

The chain joins TRBV7-2 to TRBJ2-5; 13 nucleotides align to TRBD2. Per the germline V gene, CDR1 is SGHTA and CDR2 is FQGNSA. The CDR3 sequence is 15 residues long. V shed 5 bases and J 5 bases; nucleotides not matched to a gene: 5. CDR3 bases: TGTGCCAGCAGCCAGACTAGCGGGGGGCCGGAGACCCAGTACTTC. Translating it yields CASSQTSGGPETQYF.

The chain is built from TRBV7-8 and TRBJ1-6; tentatively, D is TRBD1 (5 bases). The germline V and J ends were trimmed by 1 base and 9 bases, with 13 bases remaining between them. The CDR3 spans 15 residues. Germline CDR1 and CDR2: SGHVS and FQNEAQ. CDR3 protein: CASSLGWGVGSPLHF. The CDR3 coding sequence is TGTGCCAGCAGCTTAGGATGGGGGGTGGGTTCACCCCTCCACTTT.

A remark on this clone: Additional DNA sequences in this sample encode the identical CDR3. This chain joins TRBV18 and TRBJ1-1; 8 bases are shared with TRBD1. Germline-derived CDR1 and CDR2 are KGHSH and LQKENI. V lost 3 bases, J lost 1 base, and 1 base stayed unmatched. The CDR3 loop spans 14 amino acids. CDR3 nucleotide sequence: TGTGCCAGCTCACCCGGGACAGGGAACACTGAAGCTTTCTTT. Its translation is CASSPGTGNTEAFF.

The chain links TRBV7-9 to TRBJ1-1; a weak D match, TRBD1 (5 bases). Germline CDR1 and CDR2: SEHNR and FQNEAQ (reference sequence). Deletions cut 1 base from V and 1 base from J, with 7 bases between. The CDR3 spans 14 residues. In DNA form, the CDR3 reads TGTGCCAGCAGCTTAGGTGGGGCGAACACTGAAGCTTTCTTT. Its protein product is CASSLGGANTEAFF.

V is TRBV7-9 and J is TRBJ2-1; TRBD2 matches at 8 bases. The ends lost 8 bases at V and 6 bases at J; junction bases unmatched: 6. Germline-derived CDR1 and CDR2 are SEHNR and FQNEAQ (reference sequence). This CDR3 has 13 residues. CDR3 loop: CASQSGGGNEQFF. The CDR3 region has the DNA TGTGCCAGCCAATCGGGGGGGGGCAATGAGCAGTTCTTC.

The V gene is TRBV19, the J gene TRBJ1-2; 7 bases are shared with TRBD1. With 3 bases clipped from V and 8 bases from J, the junction kept 15 bases outside the gene matches. Germline V gene lookup returns CDR1 LNHDA and CDR2 SQIVND (reference sequence). The CDR3 loop spans 16 amino acids. The CDR3 sequence is CASSIPDTGAVVGYTF. The CDR3 bases are TGTGCCAGTAGTATCCCGGACACAGGGGCTGTTGTAGGCTACACCTTC.

This chain connects TRBV2 to TRBJ2-5; a weak D match, TRBD1 (5 bases). V lost 3 bases and J lost 5, with 16 bases in between. The CDR3 totals 15 residues. Germline-derived CDR1 and CDR2 are SNHLY and FYNNEI. For the CDR3, the DNA is TGTGCCAGCAGTGATAGCCCCTCTTCAGGGGAGACCCAGTACTTC. The encoded protein is CASSDSPSSGETQYF.